This record concerns one T cell receptor (beta chain) sequence. What it recognizes is unknown. Lung cancer patients with chemo-refractory metastatic non-small-cell disease were given focal radiation plus CTLA-4 blockade with ipilimumab. The record originates from a study of radiotherapy plus CTLA-4 blockade in lung cancer. The wider study: An objective response was seen in under 20% of patients, and disease control in less than 35%. Study-wide findings and caveats: Radiotherapy was combined with ipilimumab, and tumor-derived TCR clones then expanded in blood. Strongest reported response predictors: early blood clone changes and post-radiation interferon-beta.

Generated by immunoSEQ multiplex PCR, the TCRdb table keeps only in-frame clones and is missing some. The sample contains some 64,000 clones, approximately 76% of which appear only once. There are 16 residues in the CDR3. The germline V gene encodes CDR1 SGHRS and CDR2 YFSETQ. Between the trimmed V and J ends, which lost 0 bases and 4 bases, there was a span of 14 bases. The input for sequencing was peripheral blood, taken from a patient treated with radiotherapy plus ipilimumab. The receptor's source is a human donor with non-small cell lung cancer whose response to radiotherapy plus ipilimumab could not be evaluated. Some clones in this sample may be carry-over from other donors' samples. The chain employs TRBV5-1 and TRBJ1-3, with D tentatively TRBD1 (5 bases). This chain's CDR3 is CASSLESQGSGNTIYF. Written as DNA, the CDR3 is TGCGCCAGCAGCTTGGAATCGCAGGGTTCCGGAAACACCATATATTTT.